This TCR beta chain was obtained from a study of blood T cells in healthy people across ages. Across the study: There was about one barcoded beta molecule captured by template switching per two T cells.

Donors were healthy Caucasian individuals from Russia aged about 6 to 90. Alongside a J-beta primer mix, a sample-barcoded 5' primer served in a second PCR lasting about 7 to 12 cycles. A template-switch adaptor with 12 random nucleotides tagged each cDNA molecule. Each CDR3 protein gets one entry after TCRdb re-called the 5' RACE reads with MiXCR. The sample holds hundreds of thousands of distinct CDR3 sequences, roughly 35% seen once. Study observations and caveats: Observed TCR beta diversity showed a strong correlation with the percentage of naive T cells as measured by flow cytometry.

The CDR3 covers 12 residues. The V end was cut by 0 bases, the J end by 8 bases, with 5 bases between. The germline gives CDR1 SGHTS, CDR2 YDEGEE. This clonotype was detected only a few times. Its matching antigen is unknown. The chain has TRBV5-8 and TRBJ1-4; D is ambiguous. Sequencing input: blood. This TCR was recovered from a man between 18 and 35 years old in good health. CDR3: CASSLAREKLFF. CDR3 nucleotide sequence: TGTGCCAGCAGCTTGGCCCGGGAAAAACTGTTTTTT. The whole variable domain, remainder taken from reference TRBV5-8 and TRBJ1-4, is EAGVTQSPTHLIKTRGQQATLRCSPISGHTSVYWYQQALGLGLQFLLWYDEGEERNRGNFPPRFSGRQFPNYSSELNVNALELEDSALYLCASSLAREKLFFGSGTQLSVL.